A selection of T cell receptor beta chains follows, all from one sample in a study of OX40 agonist ivuxolimab in advanced cancers. TCRdb's table, derived via immunoSEQ multiplex PCR, lists solely in-frame clones and lacks some. Of 32,000 or so clones in the sample, 75% to 85% are singletons; the top ten hold around 20%. This sample comprised CD4+ or CD8+ T cells sorted from blood, obtained in a trial of the OX40 agonist ivuxolimab. These receptors all come from an adult with an advanced solid tumor such as melanoma, head and neck, liver or kidney cancer. Both conserved end residues are part of each CDR3. A D gene is named only where the DNA matches it firmly. Clone size is given for some rows only: seen once, a few or many times, or a class if the clone is expanded.

d_gene | j_gene | v_gene | abundance | CDR3aa | CDR3nt
TRBD2 | TRBJ2-7 | TRBV5-8 | - | CASSLLGLETYEQYF | TGTGCCAGCAGCCTTCTGGGACTAGAGACCTACGAGCAGTACTTC
- | TRBJ2-1 | TRBV5-6 | - | CASSFGSGGLNEQFF | TGTGCCAGCAGCTTCGGGTCAGGGGGGTTGAATGAGCAGTTCTTC
- | TRBJ2-7 | TRBV9 | few | CASSVEGSEQYF | TGTGCCAGCAGCGTAGAAGGGTCCGAGCAGTACTTC
- | TRBJ2-2 | TRBV29-1 | - | CSVGAPFGQLDTGELFF | TGCAGCGTGGGGGCCCCATTCGGACAGCTCGACACCGGGGAGCTGTTTTTT
TRBD2 | TRBJ2-5 | TRBV11-2 | - | CASSLDTSGRERTQYF | TGTGCCAGCAGCTTAGACACTAGCGGGAGAGAGCGGACCCAGTACTTC
TRBD2 | TRBJ2-3 | TRBV29-1 | - | CSCRGGTDTQYF | TGCAGTTGTCGGGGGGGCACAGATACGCAGTATTTT
TRBD1 | TRBJ2-1 | TRBV27 | few | CASSVWGQIYNEQFF | TGTGCCAGCAGTGTTTGGGGACAGATTTACAATGAGCAGTTCTTC
- | TRBJ1-1 | TRBV5-8 | - | CASSLISEAFF | TGTGCCAGCAGCTTGATTAGCGAAGCTTTCTTT
- | TRBJ2-1 | TRBV30 | few | CAWTRDKVYNEQFF | TGTGCCTGGACCCGGGACAAGGTATACAATGAGCAGTTCTTC
- | TRBJ1-5 | TRBV18 | - | CASSPLGASGNQPQHF | TGTGCCAGCTCACCACTAGGGGCCAGCGGCAATCAGCCCCAGCATTTT
- | TRBJ1-6 | TRBV10-1 | once | CASPEGKGNSPLHF | TGCGCCAGCCCTGAAGGCAAAGGGAATTCACCCCTCCACTTT
TRBD1 | TRBJ2-1 | TRBV19 | - | CASSPGTGGFPAYNEQFF | TGTGCCAGTAGCCCAGGGACAGGGGGTTTTCCGGCCTACAATGAGCAGTTCTTC
TRBD2 | TRBJ2-2 | TRBV11-3 | - | CASSSLSGSGTGELFF | TGTGCCAGCAGCTCGCTTAGCGGGAGTGGCACCGGGGAGCTGTTTTTT
- | TRBJ2-7 | TRBV6-1 | once | CASSLRGQGPYEQYF | TGTGCCAGCAGCCTCCGCGGGCAGGGCCCCTACGAGCAGTACTTC
- | TRBJ2-3 | TRBV7-3 | - | CASSAGPLGTTDTQYF | TGTGCCAGCAGCGCCGGGCCCCTAGGCACCACAGATACGCAGTATTTT
TRBD1 | TRBJ2-5 | TRBV7-7 | - | CASSRDRGETQYF | TGTGCCAGCAGCCGCGACAGGGGCGAGACCCAGTACTTC
TRBD2 | TRBJ2-7 | TRBV5-4 | many | CASSLTSGSYEQYF | TGTGCCAGCAGCTTGACTAGCGGGTCCTACGAGCAGTACTTC
- | TRBJ2-5 | TRBV7-3 | - | CASSLSPLGFQETQYF | TGTGCCAGCAGCTTAAGCCCTTTGGGTTTCCAAGAGACCCAGTACTTC
- | TRBJ2-5 | TRBV2 | - | CASSVRAVETQYF | TGTGCCAGCTCCGTGAGGGCGGTCGAGACCCAGTACTTC
- | TRBJ2-3 | TRBV5-4 | - | CASSSGRSSTDTQYF | TGTGCCAGCAGCTCGGGCCGTTCTAGCACAGATACGCAGTATTTT
- | TRBJ2-7 | TRBV27 | - | CASNPIREPYEQYF | TGTGCCAGCAATCCTATAAGGGAACCCTACGAGCAGTACTTC
- | TRBJ2-7 | TRBV11-2 | - | CASSRLGTANEQYF | TGTGCCAGCAGCCGGCTAGGGACTGCCAACGAGCAGTACTTC
TRBD1 | TRBJ2-7 | TRBV28 | - | CASSFQTGGPYEQYF | TGTGCCAGCAGTTTCCAAACAGGGGGCCCCTACGAGCAGTACTTC
- | TRBJ2-1 | TRBV11-2 | - | CASSNGIGDEQFF | TGTGCCAGCAGCAATGGCATAGGGGATGAGCAGTTCTTC
TRBD1 | TRBJ2-5 | TRBV18 | - | CASSPTRTGLETQYF | TGTGCCAGCTCACCTACTAGGACAGGGCTTGAGACCCAGTACTTC
TRBD1 | TRBJ2-3 | TRBV5-8 | - | CASSRYGAGGSDTQYF | TGTGCCAGCAGCCGATATGGGGCAGGGGGCTCAGATACGCAGTATTTT
- | TRBJ1-6 | TRBV5-6 | few | CASSSDPNSPLHF | TGTGCCAGCAGCTCGGACCCGAATTCACCCCTCCACTTT
- | TRBJ2-2 | TRBV25-1 | once | CASSDPYWPGKAGELFF | TGTGCCAGCAGTGACCCGTATTGGCCAGGGAAGGCCGGGGAGCTGTTTTTT
- | TRBJ2-4 | TRBV28 | few | CASSFGRGIQYF | TGTGCCAGCAGTTTTGGACGCGGCATTCAGTACTTC
- | TRBJ2-7 | TRBV6-6 | - | CASSYSWRTMYEQYF | TGTGCCAGCAGTTACTCGTGGCGAACCATGTACGAGCAGTACTTC
- | TRBJ1-1 | TRBV19 | once | CATSPTGNTEAFF | TGTGCCACCTCGCCGACAGGGAACACTGAAGCTTTCTTT
- | TRBJ1-1 | TRBV2 | - | CASSEGVTVTFF | TGTGCCAGCAGTGAAGGGGTGACAGTAACTTTCTTT
- | TRBJ1-1 | TRBV7-2 | few | CASSLAQVPKTEAFF | TGTGCCAGCAGCTTAGCCCAGGTTCCGAAGACTGAAGCTTTCTTT
- | TRBJ2-1 | TRBV5-4 | - | CASSRDPGGEQFF | TGTGCCAGCAGCCGGGACCCAGGCGGTGAGCAGTTCTTC
TRBD1 | TRBJ1-2 | TRBV10-3 | few | CAISRGQGDGYTF | TGTGCCATCAGTCGGGGACAGGGTGATGGCTACACCTTC
- | TRBJ2-7 | TRBV23-1 | - | CASSQRGLGTYEQYF | TGCGCCAGCAGTCAACGAGGGTTGGGCACCTACGAGCAGTACTTC
TRBD1 | TRBJ2-1 | TRBV28 | once | CASSLWTGGGNEQFF | TGTGCCAGCAGTTTATGGACAGGGGGCGGGAATGAGCAGTTCTTC
TRBD1 | TRBJ1-2 | TRBV10-1 | - | CASNETGEMHGYTF | TGCGCCAGCAACGAGACAGGGGAGATGCATGGCTACACCTTC
- | TRBJ2-5 | TRBV5-4 | - | CASSLGGEETQYF | TGTGCCAGCAGCTTGGGGGGAGAAGAGACCCAGTACTTC
- | TRBJ1-4 | TRBV28 | once | CASSKGEGINEKLFF | TGTGCCAGCAGTAAAGGGGAAGGGATTAATGAAAAACTGTTTTTT
- | TRBJ1-3 | TRBV19 | - | CASSPQGLGNTIYF | TGTGCCAGTAGTCCCCAGGGTCTTGGTAACACCATATATTTT
- | TRBJ1-1 | TRBV28 | medium-sized | CASSLSKRGNTEAFF | TGTGCCAGCAGTTTAAGCAAACGGGGGAACACTGAAGCTTTCTTT
- | TRBJ2-7 | TRBV15 | - | CATSKSRQATYEQYF | TGTGCCACCAGCAAATCAAGACAGGCCACCTACGAGCAGTACTTC
TRBD2 | TRBJ2-5 | TRBV7-8 | - | CASSPYPLAGGPGETQYF | TGTGCCAGCAGCCCGTACCCCTTAGCGGGAGGGCCGGGAGAGACCCAGTACTTC
- | TRBJ2-3 | TRBV4-3 | few | CASSQDNRGAGDTQYF | TGCGCCAGCAGCCAAGATAATCGGGGGGCTGGAGATACGCAGTATTTT
- | TRBJ2-5 | TRBV21-1 | - | CASSKDPGLAGRQETQYF | TGTGCCAGCAGCAAAGACCCCGGACTAGCGGGGAGACAAGAGACCCAGTACTTC
- | TRBJ2-5 | TRBV5-1 | - | CASSGGVGSVETQYF | TGCGCCAGCAGTGGCGGGGTTGGCTCTGTGGAGACCCAGTACTTC
- | TRBJ1-4 | TRBV19 | - | CASKTTTTTNEKLFF | TGTGCCAGCAAGACTACGACAACAACTAATGAAAAACTGTTTTTT
- | TRBJ1-5 | TRBV6-5 | few | CASSSDSSNQPQHF | TGTGCCAGCAGCTCGGACAGTAGCAATCAGCCCCAGCATTTT
TRBD2 | TRBJ2-5 | TRBV6-1 | - | CASSVGLAVNQETQYF | TGTGCCAGCAGTGTCGGACTAGCGGTTAACCAAGAGACCCAGTACTTC
- | TRBJ1-2 | TRBV5-1 | - | CASSLSSVVRVGMEYGYTF | TGCGCCAGCAGCTTGTCAAGTGTCGTCCGGGTTGGGATGGAATATGGCTACACCTTC
- | TRBJ1-1 | TRBV11-1 | few | CASSAREDDTEAFF | TGTGCCAGCAGCGCCCGGGAAGATGACACTGAAGCTTTCTTT
TRBD2 | TRBJ2-1 | TRBV7-2 | - | CASSWGLAGGYNEQFF | TGTGCCAGCAGCTGGGGACTAGCGGGAGGTTACAATGAGCAGTTCTTC
TRBD1 | TRBJ2-1 | TRBV4-3 | - | CASSQRQGWKEQFF | TGCGCCAGCAGCCAGAGACAGGGGTGGAAGGAGCAGTTCTTC
- | TRBJ1-1 | TRBV2 | - | CASSSGQGRTEAFF | TGTGCCAGCAGTTCCGGTCAGGGGAGAACTGAAGCTTTCTTT